This T cell receptor beta chain was sequenced during a study of T cells after yellow fever vaccination. CDR1 and CDR2 from the germline V gene are SGHVS and FQNEAQ. With 3 bases removed from V and 7 bases from J, the gap between germline ends came to 13 bases. The CDR3 is 13 residues long. Universal primer sites and UMIs were introduced during 5'RACE template-switching synthesis of TCR cDNA. TCRdb independently ran MiXCR on the 5' RACE reads; one entry per CDR3 protein. The top ten clones hold more than 13% of a sample with under 600,000 distinct CDR3 sequences, around an eighth of them seen once. The sample holds a few counts of this clonotype.

The sequence came from a man aged 25-40 years who received the YFV17D yellow fever vaccine. The sample in question was PBMCs, obtained on the day of the yellow fever booster vaccination. V and J are TRBV7-8 and TRBJ2-7; D is uncertain. CDR3 amino acids: CASSFSSLLEQYF. The CDR3 coding sequence is TGTGCCAGCAGCTTTAGCTCCCTTTTAGAGCAGTACTTC. Full variable domain (outside the CDR3, taken from reference TRBV7-8 and TRBJ2-7): GAGVSQSPRYKVAKRGQDVALRCDPISGHVSLFWYQQALGQGPEFLTYFQNEAQLDKSGLPSDRFFAERPEGSVSTLKIQRTQQEDSAVYLCASSFSSLLEQYFGPGTRLTVT.